Here is one T cell receptor beta chain with its context. The antigen remains undetermined. The data were taken from a study of cytomegalovirus exposure and HLA in healthy donors. General study findings and limits: At a 0.05 false discovery rate, a later analysis found approximately 15,000 TCR beta sequences to be associated with HLA alleles. Later work showed greater clonal expansion in HLA-associated TCR beta chains than in equally common others. Highly shared sequence variants in one cluster were likely a sequencing artifact. Later genetic work tied a missense DCLRE1C variant to beta-chain V and J trimming.

This PCR relied on a set of 60 Vbeta primers and 13 Jbeta primers. Only in-frame clones appear in the TCRdb table, and some are missing; sequencing was by immunoSEQ multiplex PCR. The table records 120,000 or so clones, about 10% of them present only once. The CDR3 consists of 21 residues. CDR1 is SGHRS, CDR2 YFSETQ, per germline. The J segment lost 4 bases and the V segment lost 4 bases, leaving 23 bases of the junction unmatched. Sequenced input: PBMCs. This TCR was recovered from a woman between 18 and 29 years old in good health and CMV-seropositive. The chain has TRBV5-1 and TRBJ1-1; 12 bases agree with TRBD1. Here the CDR3 DNA reads TGCGCCAGCAGCGGGGGACTGAATTCGACGGGACAGGGGGCCGTTGGCACTGAAGCTTTCTTT. It is translated as CASSGGLNSTGQGAVGTEAFF.